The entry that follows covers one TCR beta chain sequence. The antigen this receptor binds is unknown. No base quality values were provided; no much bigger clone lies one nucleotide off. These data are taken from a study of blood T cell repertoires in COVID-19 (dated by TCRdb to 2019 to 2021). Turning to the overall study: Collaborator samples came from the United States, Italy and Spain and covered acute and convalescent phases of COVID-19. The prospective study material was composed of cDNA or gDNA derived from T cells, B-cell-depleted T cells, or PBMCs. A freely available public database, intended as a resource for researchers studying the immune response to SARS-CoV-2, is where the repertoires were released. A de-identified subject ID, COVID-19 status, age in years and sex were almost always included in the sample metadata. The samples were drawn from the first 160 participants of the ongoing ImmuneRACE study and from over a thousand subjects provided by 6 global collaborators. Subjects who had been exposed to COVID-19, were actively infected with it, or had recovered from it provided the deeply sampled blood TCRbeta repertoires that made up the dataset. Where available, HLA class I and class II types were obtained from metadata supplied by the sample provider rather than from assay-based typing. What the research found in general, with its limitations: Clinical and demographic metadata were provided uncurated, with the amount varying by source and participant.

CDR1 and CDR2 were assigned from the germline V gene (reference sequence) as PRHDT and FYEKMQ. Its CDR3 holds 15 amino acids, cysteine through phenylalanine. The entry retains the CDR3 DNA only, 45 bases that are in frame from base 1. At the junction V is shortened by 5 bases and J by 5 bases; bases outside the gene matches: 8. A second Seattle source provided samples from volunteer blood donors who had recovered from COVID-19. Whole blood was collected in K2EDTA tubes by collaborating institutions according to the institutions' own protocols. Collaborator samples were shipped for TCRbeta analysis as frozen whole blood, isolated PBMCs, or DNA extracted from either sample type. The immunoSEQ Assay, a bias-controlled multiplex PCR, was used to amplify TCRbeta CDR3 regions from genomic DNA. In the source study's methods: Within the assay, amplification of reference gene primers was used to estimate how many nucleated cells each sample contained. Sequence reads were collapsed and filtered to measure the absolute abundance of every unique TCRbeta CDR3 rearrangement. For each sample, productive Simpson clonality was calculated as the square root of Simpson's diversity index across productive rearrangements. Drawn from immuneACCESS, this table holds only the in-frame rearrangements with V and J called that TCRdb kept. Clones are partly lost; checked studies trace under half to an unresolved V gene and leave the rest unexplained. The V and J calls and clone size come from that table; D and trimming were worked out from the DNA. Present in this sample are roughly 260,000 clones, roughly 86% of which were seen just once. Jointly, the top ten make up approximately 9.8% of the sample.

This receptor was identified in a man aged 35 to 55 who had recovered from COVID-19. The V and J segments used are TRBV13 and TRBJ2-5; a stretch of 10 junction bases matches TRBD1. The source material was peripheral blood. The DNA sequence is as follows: TGTGCCAGCAGCCCGAGGACAGGGGGTTTGGAGACCCAGTACTTC. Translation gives CASSPRTGGLETQYF.